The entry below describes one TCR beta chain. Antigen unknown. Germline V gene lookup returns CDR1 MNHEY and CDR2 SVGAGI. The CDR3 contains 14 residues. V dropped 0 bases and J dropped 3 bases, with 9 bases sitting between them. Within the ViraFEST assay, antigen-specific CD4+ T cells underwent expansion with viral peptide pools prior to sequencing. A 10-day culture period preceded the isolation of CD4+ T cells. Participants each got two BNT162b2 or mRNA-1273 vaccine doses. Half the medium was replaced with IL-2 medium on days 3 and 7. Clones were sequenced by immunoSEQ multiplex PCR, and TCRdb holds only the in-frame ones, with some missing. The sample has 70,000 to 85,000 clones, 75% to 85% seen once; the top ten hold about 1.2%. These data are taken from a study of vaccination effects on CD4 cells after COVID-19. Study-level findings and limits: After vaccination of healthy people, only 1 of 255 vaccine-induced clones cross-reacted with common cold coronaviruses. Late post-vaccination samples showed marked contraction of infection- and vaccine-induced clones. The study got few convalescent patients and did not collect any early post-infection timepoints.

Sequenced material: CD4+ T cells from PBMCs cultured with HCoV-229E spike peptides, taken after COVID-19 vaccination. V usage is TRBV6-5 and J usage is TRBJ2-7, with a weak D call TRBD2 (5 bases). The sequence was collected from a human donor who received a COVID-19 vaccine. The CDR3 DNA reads TGTGCCAGCAGTTACTCTCGAGGGAGCTACGAGCAGTACGTC. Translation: CASSYSRGSYEQYV.